A selection of T cell receptor beta chains follows, all from one sample in a study of blood T cell repertoires in COVID-19. TCRdb's table, derived via immunoSEQ multiplex PCR, lists solely in-frame clones and lacks some. The sample holds 200,000 to 250,000 clones; 82% are singletons and the top ten take 3% to 4%. The sequencing sample was made of PBMCs or T cells enriched from blood (not recorded which). The receptors come from a woman aged 60-75 years who had recovered from COVID-19. Each CDR3 is given with its conserved first and last residue. D genes are given only for firm matches. The listing skips clone size in some rows; elsewhere it reads once, few, many or a size class.

j_call,d_call,v_call,clone_size,cdr3_nt,cdr3_aa
TRBJ2-3,.,TRBV7-2,.,TGTGCCAGCAGCTTCATGCTCTACAGGGAGCTCACAGATACGCAGTATTTT,CASSFMLYRELTDTQYF
TRBJ2-5,TRBD1,TRBV5-1,.,TGCGCCAGCAGCTTGTCAAGGGGACAGGGGGCTGCGGAGACCCAGTACTTC,CASSLSRGQGAAETQYF
TRBJ2-1,TRBD2,TRBV5-5,.,TGTGCCAGCAGCACCCCTGCGGGAGTTCTTAATGAGCAGTTCTTC,CASSTPAGVLNEQFF
TRBJ1-1,.,TRBV15,.,TGTGCCACCGCGGTTTTATCGGGGGGGCTCGGGAACACTGAAGCTTTCTTT,CATAVLSGGLGNTEAFF
TRBJ1-4,TRBD1,TRBV9,once,TGTGCCAGCAGCGCTACCTTACAGGGGACTAATGAAAAACTGTTTTTT,CASSATLQGTNEKLFF
TRBJ1-1,.,TRBV19,.,TGTGCCAGTAGCCCTTACGGGGTTATTTTTGACACTGAAGCTTTCTTT,CASSPYGVIFDTEAFF
TRBJ1-4,.,TRBV7-3,.,TGTGCCAGCAGCTTAACCTACGGGTTGGGTGAAAAACTGTTTTTT,CASSLTYGLGEKLFF
TRBJ2-7,TRBD1,TRBV27,.,TGTGCCAGCAGTTTATCTCACCCGGGACAGGGGTACGAGCAGTACTTC,CASSLSHPGQGYEQYF
TRBJ2-7,TRBD2,TRBV27,many,TGTGCCAGCAGTTTAGGCGCCGGGAGGGCGTACGAGCAGTACTTC,CASSLGAGRAYEQYF
TRBJ1-5,.,TRBV7-9,.,TGTGCCAGCAGCGTACAGGGTCATCAGCCCCAGCATTTT,CASSVQGHQPQHF
TRBJ2-2,.,TRBV13,.,TGTGCCAGCAGCTTTGCGGGCCTTAACACCGGGGAGCTGTTTTTT,CASSFAGLNTGELFF
TRBJ2-5,.,TRBV29-1,.,TGCAGCGCTCGTACGGGAGAGACCCAGTACTTC,CSARTGETQYF
TRBJ1-4,TRBD1,TRBV4-2,.,TGTGCCAGCAGCCGGGACAGGTCGGTTGTGGATAATGAAAAACTGTTTTTT,CASSRDRSVVDNEKLFF
TRBJ1-6,TRBD1,TRBV25-1,.,TGTGCCAGCAGTCCTCCCCCGACAGGGCTCTATAATTCACCCCTCCACTTT,CASSPPPTGLYNSPLHF
TRBJ2-7,TRBD1,TRBV5-4,.,TGTGCCAGCAGCTGGGACAGGGAACACGAGCAGTACTTC,CASSWDREHEQYF
TRBJ2-7,TRBD2,TRBV10-3,.,TGTGCCATCAGTGAGTTTAGCGGGAGGTCTATCGACGAGCAGTACTTC,CAISEFSGRSIDEQYF
TRBJ1-1,TRBD1,TRBV2,few,TGTGCCAGCAGTTATATCCCGGGACAGAAGAACACTGAAGCTTTCTTT,CASSYIPGQKNTEAFF
TRBJ2-5,.,TRBV29-1,once,TGCAGCGTTGGGGCCGGCTACAGGGAAGCCCGAGAGACCCAGTACTTC,CSVGAGYREARETQYF
TRBJ2-6,.,TRBV10-2,.,TGCGCCAGCAGTGAGCCCCATTCCGGGGCCAACGTCCTGACTTTC,CASSEPHSGANVLTF
TRBJ2-1,.,TRBV19,once,TGTGCCAGTAGTACCCACAGGAAGAGCTCCTACAATGAGCAGTTCTTC,CASSTHRKSSYNEQFF
TRBJ2-1,.,TRBV19,few,TGTGCCAGTAGGATGACGCGGTCATCCAACAATGAGCAGTTCTTC,CASRMTRSSNNEQFF
TRBJ2-1,TRBD2,TRBV3-1/TRBV3-2,.,TGTGCCAGCAGCCAAGGGATAGCGGGAGTCTACAATGAGCAGTTCTTC,CASSQGIAGVYNEQFF
TRBJ2-4,.,TRBV6-5,.,TGTGCCAGCAGGTCAGGGTATTCGGGAAACATTCAGTACTTC,CASRSGYSGNIQYF
TRBJ1-6,TRBD1,TRBV5-5,.,TGTGCCAGCAGCTTGGCCCTCGAGGGGGCTTATAATTCACCCCTCCACTTT,CASSLALEGAYNSPLHF
TRBJ1-2,TRBD1,TRBV5-1,.,TGCGCCAGCAGCCGCGACAGGGTGGATGGCTACACCTTC,CASSRDRVDGYTF
TRBJ2-7,.,TRBV14,.,TGTGCCAGCAGCCAAGTCGCGAGCCAGGCCTTTTCCTACGAGCAGTACTTC,CASSQVASQAFSYEQYF
TRBJ2-5,TRBD2,TRBV27,.,TGTGCCAGCAGACTAGCGGGCGGGAAGACCCAGTACTTC,CASRLAGGKTQYF
TRBJ2-1,.,TRBV7-8,.,TGTGCCAGCAGCCCACAGGGAGCGAATGAGCAGTTCTTC,CASSPQGANEQFF
TRBJ2-7,.,TRBV5-4,.,TGTGCCAGCAGCTTGGACTTCAGGCCCTTCAGTCACTTC,CASSLDFRPFSHF
TRBJ1-1,TRBD1,TRBV27,once,TGTGCCAGCAGTTCTGGACAGGGGAGTACTGAAGCTTTCTTT,CASSSGQGSTEAFF
TRBJ1-2,.,TRBV19,.,TGTGCCAGTAGTATAGCTGGAACTACCTATGGCTACACCTTC,CASSIAGTTYGYTF
TRBJ2-3,.,TRBV5-1,.,TGCGCCAGCACCCCTGAGGCCCTCCCAGATACGCAGTATTTT,CASTPEALPDTQYF
TRBJ2-5,.,TRBV4-1,.,TGCGCCAGCAGCCAAGATCTGCTCCGGGAGACCCAGTACTTC,CASSQDLLRETQYF
TRBJ2-7,TRBD1,TRBV10-1,.,TGCGCCAGCAGTGAGGGGACAGACTTC,CASSEGTDF
TRBJ1-1,.,TRBV13,once,TGTGCCAGCAGCCCGGGGGGGCAGAACACTGAAGCTTTCTTT,CASSPGGQNTEAFF
TRBJ2-1,TRBD2,TRBV11-1,.,TGTGCCAGCGAGGGCAGGGCTAGCGGGAGCGGGAATGAGCAGTTCTTC,CASEGRASGSGNEQFF
TRBJ2-1,TRBD2,TRBV20-1,few,TGCAGTGCTAGTAGCGGGAGTTTCGATGAGCAGTTCTTC,CSASSGSFDEQFF
TRBJ1-5,.,TRBV19,.,TGTGCCAGTAGTATCCGGGAGGAACAGCCCCAGCATTTT,CASSIREEQPQHF
TRBJ1-2,.,TRBV10-3,.,TGTGCCATCAGAGGAGGGGAGGGGGACTATGGCTACACCTTC,CAIRGGEGDYGYTF
TRBJ2-5,TRBD1,TRBV29-1,.,TGCAGCGCCTTACAGGGGGCGAGGGGAAAGACCCAGTACTTC,CSALQGARGKTQYF
TRBJ2-2,TRBD2,TRBV5-4,few,TGTGCCAGCAGGCCGGGACTAGCGGGGGGTAACACCGGGGAGCTGTTTTTT,CASRPGLAGGNTGELFF
TRBJ2-3,.,TRBV4-3,once,TGCGCCAGCAGCCAAGCGTTAGGACACCGCACAGATACGCAGTATTTT,CASSQALGHRTDTQYF
TRBJ1-2,TRBD1,TRBV19,.,TGTGCCAGTAGTACACCAGCGGGACAGGGTAATACTAACTATGGCTACACCTTC,CASSTPAGQGNTNYGYTF
TRBJ1-1,.,TRBV13,.,TGTGCCAGCAGCTTAACAGGGAGAACTGAAGCTTTCTTT,CASSLTGRTEAFF
TRBJ1-5,TRBD1,TRBV12-5,.,TGTGCTAGTGGTCGACAGGGAGTAAATCAGCCCCAGCATTTT,CASGRQGVNQPQHF
TRBJ1-2,TRBD1,TRBV4-3,.,TGCGCCAGCAGCCCCGGACGCCGACAGGGGCACGGCTACACCTTC,CASSPGRRQGHGYTF
TRBJ2-1,TRBD2,TRBV27,.,TGTGCCAGCAGTTTGACTAGCGGGCCGAGCAATGAGCAGTTCTTC,CASSLTSGPSNEQFF
TRBJ1-1,.,TRBV14,.,TGTGCCAGCAGCCGAATATATCAGAAGAACACTGAAGCTTTCTTT,CASSRIYQKNTEAFF
TRBJ2-7,TRBD2,TRBV10-1,.,TGCGCCAGCAGTGAGTCTAGCGGGAGTCTCTACGAGCAGTACTTC,CASSESSGSLYEQYF
TRBJ2-3,.,TRBV6-6,.,TGTGCCAGCAGTTACCTTTTGGGGGGAGATACGCAGTATTTT,CASSYLLGGDTQYF
TRBJ1-3,.,TRBV18,.,TGTGCCAGCTCACCGACTGATGACTCTGGAAACACCATATATTTT,CASSPTDDSGNTIYF
TRBJ1-1,.,TRBV16,.,TGTGCCAGCAGCCAGAAGACAGGTGGGAACACTGAAGCTTTCTTT,CASSQKTGGNTEAFF
TRBJ2-1,TRBD2,TRBV19,.,TGTGCCAGTAGTACCTTCCCCAGCGGGGGGTACAATGAGCAGTTCTTC,CASSTFPSGGYNEQFF
TRBJ2-2,TRBD2,TRBV27,.,TGTGCCAGCAGTCTATGGACTAGCGGGAGGGGGGGGGAGCTGTTTTTT,CASSLWTSGRGGELFF
TRBJ2-3,.,TRBV18,.,TGTGCCAGCTCACTGGACAGAGCACAGAATACGCAGTATTTT,CASSLDRAQNTQYF
TRBJ2-1,TRBD2,TRBV11-2,.,TGTGCCAGCAGTGGAACAAGCAGGTCGGGGGGTGAGCAGTTCTTC,CASSGTSRSGGEQFF
TRBJ2-1,TRBD2,TRBV7-2,.,TGTGCCAGCAGCTCCCCCAGCGGGGCGCAGTTCTTC,CASSSPSGAQFF
TRBJ1-5,TRBD1,TRBV27,.,TGTGCCAGCAGGATGACAGGGGGGCAGCCCCAGCATTTT,CASRMTGGQPQHF
TRBJ2-4,.,TRBV2,.,TGTGCCAGCAGTGCACTAGTCACTCGAGCCAAAAACATTCAGTACTTC,CASSALVTRAKNIQYF